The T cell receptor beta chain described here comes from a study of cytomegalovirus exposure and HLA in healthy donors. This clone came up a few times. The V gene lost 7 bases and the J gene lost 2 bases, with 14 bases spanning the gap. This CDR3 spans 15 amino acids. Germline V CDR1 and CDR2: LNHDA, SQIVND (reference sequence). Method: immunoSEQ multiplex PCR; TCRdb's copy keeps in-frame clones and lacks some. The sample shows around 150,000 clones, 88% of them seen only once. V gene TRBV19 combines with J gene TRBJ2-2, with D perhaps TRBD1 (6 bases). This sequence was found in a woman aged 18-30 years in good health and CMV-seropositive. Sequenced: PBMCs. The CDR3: CASNFRGYNTGELFF. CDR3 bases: TGTGCCAGTAACTTCAGGGGTTACAACACCGGGGAGCTGTTTTTT. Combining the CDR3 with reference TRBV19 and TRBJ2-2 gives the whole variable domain DGGITQSPKYLFRKEGQNVTLSCEQNLNHDAMYWYRQDPGQGLRLIYYSQIVNDFQKGDIAEGYSVSREKKESFPLTVTSAQKNPTAFYLCASNFRGYNTGELFFGEGSRLTVL.